Listed below are T cell receptor beta chains from one sample, sequenced in a study of blood T cell repertoires in COVID-19. Sequencing was performed with immunoSEQ multiplex PCR; in TCRdb, only in-frame clones are kept and a portion is missing. The sample gives roughly 200,000 clones, about 78% of which show up once; roughly 8.7% is in the top ten. The specimen was peripheral blood. The receptors derive from a woman aged 50 to 60 with active or convalescent COVID-19. CDR3s include the opening cysteine and the closing phenylalanine or tryptophan. The D gene is left open where the match is weak. Some rows have no size entry. The others give once, few or many, or a class for an expanded clone.

TRBV3-1/TRBV3-2	15	-	TRBJ1-2	few	CASSQRSLINYGYTF	TGTGCCAGCAGCCAACGTAGCCTAATTAACTATGGCTACACCTTC
TRBV4-1	16	-	TRBJ1-1	-	CASSQDRGSSNTEAFF	TGCGCCAGCAGCCAAGATCGAGGGAGTTCGAACACTGAAGCTTTCTTT
TRBV6-1	16	TRBD1	TRBJ1-2	-	CASSESGTGANYGYTF	TGTGCCAGCAGTGAATCGGGGACAGGTGCTAACTATGGCTACACCTTC
TRBV5-1	14	-	TRBJ2-7	-	CASSGRGRSYEQYF	TGCGCCAGCAGCGGGCGGGGGCGCTCCTACGAGCAGTACTTC
TRBV13	15	-	TRBJ2-3	few	CASSLAGQRRDTQYF	TGTGCCAGCAGTTTAGCTGGACAGAGAAGAGATACGCAGTATTTT
TRBV10-3	12	-	TRBJ1-2	-	CAISESGLLYTF	TGTGCCATCAGTGAGTCGGGCCTCCTCTACACCTTC
TRBV18	14	TRBD1	TRBJ1-6	-	CASSQTGENSPLHF	TGTGCCAGCTCACAAACAGGGGAGAATTCACCCCTCCACTTT
TRBV7-8	16	-	TRBJ2-1	-	CASSPTRGRDTNEQFF	TGTGCCAGCAGCCCCACTCGGGGAAGGGACACCAATGAGCAGTTCTTC
TRBV19	15	TRBD1	TRBJ1-5	-	CASSIGTGGGQPQHF	TGTGCCAGTAGTATCGGGACAGGGGGGGGTCAGCCCCAGCATTTT
TRBV23-1	17	-	TRBJ1-2	once	CASSQRYTRALNYGYTF	TGCGCCAGCAGTCAACGGTACACGCGGGCCCTTAACTATGGCTACACCTTC
TRBV19	13	-	TRBJ1-2	-	CASSIRDFYGYTF	TGTGCCAGTTCCATCCGGGACTTCTATGGCTACACCTTC
TRBV5-1	14	-	TRBJ1-1	-	CASSLEGQSTEAFF	TGCGCCAGCAGCTTGGAGGGACAATCAACTGAAGCTTTCTTT
TRBV6-1	15	TRBD2	TRBJ2-7	-	CASSKAGTSTYEQYF	TGTGCCAGCAGTAAAGCCGGGACTAGTACCTACGAGCAGTACTTC
TRBV5-1	16	-	TRBJ2-4	-	CASSPGGVVAKNIQYF	TGCGCCAGCAGCCCAGGAGGGGTGGTGGCCAAAAACATTCAGTACTTC
TRBV30	11	TRBD1	TRBJ1-2	-	CAWTGGYGYTF	TGTGCCTGGACAGGGGGATATGGCTACACCTTC
TRBV27	18	-	TRBJ1-6	-	CASSLGRGVSSYNSPLHF	TGTGCCAGCAGTTTAGGCCGGGGGGTTAGCTCCTATAATTCACCCCTCCACTTT
TRBV29-1	14	TRBD1	TRBJ2-1	-	CSVGRQGVRNEQFF	TGCAGCGTTGGTAGGCAGGGGGTACGGAATGAGCAGTTCTTC
TRBV28	14	TRBD1	TRBJ2-7	once	CASSWDRGHYEQYF	TGTGCCAGCAGTTGGGACAGGGGGCACTACGAGCAGTACTTC
TRBV7-3	18	-	TRBJ1-3	once	CASSLTGGPRASGNTIYF	TGTGCCAGCAGCTTAACGGGGGGACCCCGTGCCTCTGGAAACACCATATATTTT
TRBV3-1/TRBV3-2	17	TRBD1	TRBJ2-4	-	CASSRGQGTPAKNIQYF	TGTGCCAGCAGCCGAGGACAGGGGACACCAGCCAAAAACATTCAGTACTTC
TRBV27	14	TRBD1	TRBJ2-3	-	CASSGDRGTDTQYF	TGTGCCAGCAGTGGGGACAGGGGTACAGATACGCAGTATTTT
TRBV7-2	14	TRBD1	TRBJ1-2	-	CASSLGGTGRSYTF	TGTGCCAGCAGCTTAGGAGGGACAGGGAGAAGCTACACCTTC
TRBV7-2	15	TRBD2	TRBJ2-1	-	CASSPGTSAYNEQFF	TGTGCCAGCAGCCCCGGGACTAGCGCTTACAATGAGCAGTTCTTC
TRBV19	15	TRBD2	TRBJ2-5	-	CASSPNLAGGGTQYF	TGTGCCAGTAGTCCCAACCTAGCGGGAGGCGGGACCCAGTACTTC
TRBV6-1	15	TRBD1	TRBJ1-2	-	CASSETGRGNYGYTF	TGTGCCAGCAGTGAAACGGGCAGGGGGAACTATGGCTACACCTTC
TRBV7-3	14	-	TRBJ2-1	-	CASSPDRNYNEQFF	TGTGCCAGCAGCCCGGACAGAAACTACAATGAGCAGTTCTTC
TRBV18	14	-	TRBJ1-2	-	CASSPTRGRDGYTF	TGTGCCAGCTCACCAACAAGGGGCCGGGATGGCTACACCTTC
TRBV7-2	14	-	TRBJ1-2	-	CASSFFYSEDGYTF	TGTGCCAGCAGCTTTTTTTATAGCGAGGATGGCTACACCTTC
TRBV5-1	13	-	TRBJ1-5	-	CASSLAPNQPQHF	TGCGCCAGCAGCTTAGCCCCCAATCAGCCCCAGCATTTT
TRBV30	15	TRBD1	TRBJ1-1	once	CAWSVGQGVYAEAFF	TGTGCCTGGAGTGTAGGGCAGGGGGTATACGCTGAAGCTTTCTTT
TRBV5-4	13	-	TRBJ1-1	-	CASSLASFSEAFF	TGTGCCAGCAGCTTGGCCAGTTTCTCGGAAGCTTTCTTT
TRBV21-1	14	-	TRBJ2-7	-	CASSPPRGSYEQYF	TGTGCCAGCAGCCCCCCCCGGGGCTCCTACGAGCAGTACTTC
TRBV5-4	15	TRBD2	TRBJ2-2	-	CASSPWTSGTGELFF	TGTGCCAGCAGCCCGTGGACTAGCGGCACCGGGGAGCTGTTTTTT
TRBV6-5	12	-	TRBJ2-1	few	CASSTTSLEQFF	TGTGCCAGCAGCACCACTAGTCTCGAGCAGTTCTTC
TRBV14	13	-	TRBJ1-2	-	CASSQDIGRGYTF	TGTGCCAGCAGCCAAGATATCGGCAGGGGTTACACCTTC
TRBV2	15	-	TRBJ1-5	-	CASSEGTQGNQPQHF	TGTGCCAGCAGTGAGGGGACACAGGGCAATCAGCCCCAGCATTTT
TRBV5-6	17	-	TRBJ2-7	-	CASSLGWGYQGPYEQYF	TGTGCCAGCAGTCTGGGCTGGGGCTACCAGGGTCCCTACGAGCAGTACTTC
TRBV28	12	-	TRBJ1-6	-	CASIAGLGPLHF	TGTGCCAGCATAGCGGGATTAGGACCCCTCCACTTT
TRBV19	13	TRBD1	TRBJ1-6	-	CASSGRGDSPLHF	TGTGCCAGTAGTGGCAGGGGGGATTCACCCCTCCACTTT
TRBV7-2	15	TRBD2	TRBJ2-1	-	CASSLRAGGFNEQFF	TGTGCCAGCAGCTTACGAGCGGGAGGTTTCAATGAGCAGTTCTTC
TRBV4-2	13	TRBD2	TRBJ2-1	-	CASSPGLNNEQFF	TGTGCCAGCAGCCCGGGACTAAACAATGAGCAGTTCTTC
TRBV11-2	14	TRBD1	TRBJ1-1	-	CASSRMGQATRVGF	TGTGCCAGCAGCCGGATGGGACAGGCGACCCGAGTGGGCTTT
TRBV10-3	13	-	TRBJ2-5	-	CAISESTEETQYF	TGTGCCATCAGTGAGTCTACAGAAGAGACCCAGTACTTC
TRBV5-4	11	-	TRBJ1-1	few	CASSLNTEAFF	TGTGCCAGCAGCCTCAACACTGAAGCTTTCTTT
TRBV6-5	15	-	TRBJ1-2	-	CASRTGTNYNYGYTF	TGTGCCAGCAGAACCGGGACAAACTACAACTATGGCTACACCTTC
TRBV18	16	TRBD2	TRBJ2-7	-	CASSPYSGVNSYEQYF	TGTGCCAGCTCCCCCTATAGCGGGGTTAACTCCTACGAGCAGTACTTC
TRBV6-2/TRBV6-3	15	TRBD2	TRBJ2-3	few	CASSSRAGNTDTQYF	TGTGCCAGCAGTTCCAGAGCGGGAAACACAGATACGCAGTATTTT
TRBV2	16	TRBD2	TRBJ2-1	-	CASSPQVGGGYNEQFF	TGTGCCAGCAGCCCCCAGGTTGGCGGGGGGTACAATGAGCAGTTCTTC